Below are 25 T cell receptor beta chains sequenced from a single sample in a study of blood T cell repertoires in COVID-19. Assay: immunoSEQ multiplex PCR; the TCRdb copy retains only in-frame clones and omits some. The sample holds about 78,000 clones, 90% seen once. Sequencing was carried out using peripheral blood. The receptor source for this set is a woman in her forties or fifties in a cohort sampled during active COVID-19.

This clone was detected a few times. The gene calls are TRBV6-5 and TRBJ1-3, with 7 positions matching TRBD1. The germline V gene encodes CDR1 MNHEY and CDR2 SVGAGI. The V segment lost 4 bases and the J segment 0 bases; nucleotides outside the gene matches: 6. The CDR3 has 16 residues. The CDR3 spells CASSFSDRLSGNTIYF. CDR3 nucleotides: TGTGCCAGCAGTTTCTCGGACAGGCTCTCTGGAAACACCATATATTTT.

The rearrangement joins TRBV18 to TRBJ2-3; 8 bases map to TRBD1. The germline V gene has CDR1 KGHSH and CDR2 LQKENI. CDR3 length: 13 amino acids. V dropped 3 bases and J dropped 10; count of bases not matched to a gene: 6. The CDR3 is CASSPARGRAQYF. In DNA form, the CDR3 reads TGTGCCAGCTCACCGGCCAGGGGGCGCGCGCAGTATTTT. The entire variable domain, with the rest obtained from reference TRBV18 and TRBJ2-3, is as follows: NAGVMQNPRHLVRRRGQEARLRCSPMKGHSHVYWYRQLPEEGLKFMVYLQKENIIDESGMPKERFSAEFPKEGPSILRIQQVVRGDSAAYFCASSPARGRAQYFGPGTRLTVL.

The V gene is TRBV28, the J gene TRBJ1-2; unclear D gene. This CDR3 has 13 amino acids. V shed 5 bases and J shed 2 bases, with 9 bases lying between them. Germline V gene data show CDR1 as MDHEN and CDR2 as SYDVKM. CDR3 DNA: TGTGCCAGCAGTCTCCAGGCCAACTATGGCTACACCTTC. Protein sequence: CASSLQANYGYTF.

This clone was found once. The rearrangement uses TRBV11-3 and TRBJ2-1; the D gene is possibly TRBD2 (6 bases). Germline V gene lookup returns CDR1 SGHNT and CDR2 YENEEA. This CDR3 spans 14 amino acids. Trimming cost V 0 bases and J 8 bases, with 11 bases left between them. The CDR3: CASSLDTQRDEQFF. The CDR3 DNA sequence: TGTGCCAGCAGCTTAGATACCCAGCGGGATGAGCAGTTCTTC.

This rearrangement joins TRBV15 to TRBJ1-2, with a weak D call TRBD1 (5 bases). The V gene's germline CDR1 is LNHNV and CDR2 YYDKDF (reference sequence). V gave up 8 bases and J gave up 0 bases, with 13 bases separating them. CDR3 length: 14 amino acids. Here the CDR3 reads CATAGHRTNYGYTF. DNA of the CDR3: TGTGCCACCGCCGGACACCGTACTAACTATGGCTACACCTTC.

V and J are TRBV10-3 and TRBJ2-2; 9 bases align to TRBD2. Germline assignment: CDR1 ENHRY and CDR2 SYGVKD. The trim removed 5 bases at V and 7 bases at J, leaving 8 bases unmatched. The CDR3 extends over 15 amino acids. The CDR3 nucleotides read TGTGCCATCAGTCAAATAGCGGGAGCGAACGGGGAGCTGTTTTTT. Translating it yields CAISQIAGANGELFF.

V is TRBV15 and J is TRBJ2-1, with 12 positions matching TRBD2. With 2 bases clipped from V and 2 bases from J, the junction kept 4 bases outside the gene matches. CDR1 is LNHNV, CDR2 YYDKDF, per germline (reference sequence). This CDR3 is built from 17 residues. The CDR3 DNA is TGTGCCACCAGCAGATCCCGGACTAGCGGGGCCTACAATGAGCAGTTCTTC. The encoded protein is CATSRSRTSGAYNEQFF.

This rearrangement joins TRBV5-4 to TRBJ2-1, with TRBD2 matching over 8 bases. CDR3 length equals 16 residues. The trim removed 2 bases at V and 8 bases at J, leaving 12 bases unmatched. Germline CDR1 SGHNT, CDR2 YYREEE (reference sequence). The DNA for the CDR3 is TGTGCCAGCAGCTTAAAACTGAGCGGGAGCTTCGATGAGCAGTTCTTC. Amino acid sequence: CASSLKLSGSFDEQFF.

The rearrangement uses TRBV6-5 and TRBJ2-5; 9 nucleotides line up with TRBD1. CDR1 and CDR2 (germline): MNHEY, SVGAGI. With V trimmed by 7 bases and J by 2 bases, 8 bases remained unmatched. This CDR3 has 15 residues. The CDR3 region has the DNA TGTGCCAGCACCAACCCGGGACAGGGACAAGAGACCCAGTACTTC. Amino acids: CASTNPGQGQETQYF.

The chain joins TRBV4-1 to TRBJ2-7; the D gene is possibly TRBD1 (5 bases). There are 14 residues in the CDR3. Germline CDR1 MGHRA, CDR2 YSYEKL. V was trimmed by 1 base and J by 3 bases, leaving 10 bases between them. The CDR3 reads CASSQGIGDYEQYF. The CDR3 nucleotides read TGCGCCAGCAGCCAAGGAATAGGGGACTACGAGCAGTACTTC.

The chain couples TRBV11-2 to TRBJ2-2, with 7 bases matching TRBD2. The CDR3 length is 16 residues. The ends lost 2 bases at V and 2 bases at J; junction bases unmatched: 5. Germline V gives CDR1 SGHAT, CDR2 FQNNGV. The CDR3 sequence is CASSLRASGNTGELFF. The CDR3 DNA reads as TGTGCCAGCAGCTTAAGGGCTAGCGGTAACACCGGGGAGCTGTTTTTT.

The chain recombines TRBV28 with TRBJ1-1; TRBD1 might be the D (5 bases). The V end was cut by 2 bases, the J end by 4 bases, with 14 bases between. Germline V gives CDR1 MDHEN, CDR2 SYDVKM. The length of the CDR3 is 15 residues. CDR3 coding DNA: TGTGCCAGCAGTTTAGGGGGAGGGTCAGGCACTGAAGCTTTCTTT. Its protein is CASSLGGGSGTEAFF. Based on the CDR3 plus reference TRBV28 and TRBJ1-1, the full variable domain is DVKVTQSSRYLVKRTGEKVFLECVQDMDHENMFWYRQDPGLGLRLIYFSYDVKMKEKGDIPEGYSVSREKKERFSLILESASTNQTSMYLCASSLGGGSGTEAFFGQGTRLTVV.

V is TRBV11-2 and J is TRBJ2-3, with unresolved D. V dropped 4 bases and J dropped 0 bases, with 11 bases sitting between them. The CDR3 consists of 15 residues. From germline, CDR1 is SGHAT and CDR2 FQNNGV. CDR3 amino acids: CASSYLMQSTDTQYF. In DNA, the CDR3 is TGTGCCAGCAGCTACCTCATGCAGAGCACAGATACGCAGTATTTT.

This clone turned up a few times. The CDR3 loop reads CAWSVTERVNTIYF. The CDR3 DNA reads as TGTGCCTGGAGTGTCACCGAGAGGGTCAACACCATATATTTT. The V and J genes are TRBV30 and TRBJ1-3; D remains ambiguous. Germline V lookup: CDR1 GTSNPN, CDR2 SVGIG (reference sequence). The ends were cut back, 0 bases at V and 7 bases at J, with 13 bases in the middle. The CDR3 contains 14 residues.

The CDR3 DNA reads TGTGCCAGCAGTTACTGGACAGGCACTGGGGCCAACGTCCTGACTTTC. Residues: CASSYWTGTGANVLTF. The gene calls are TRBV6-5 and TRBJ2-6; 7 bases match TRBD1. Germline CDR1 MNHEY, CDR2 SVGAGI. V shed 1 base, J shed 2 bases, and the junction held 2 bases outside the gene matches. This CDR3 region has 16 residues.

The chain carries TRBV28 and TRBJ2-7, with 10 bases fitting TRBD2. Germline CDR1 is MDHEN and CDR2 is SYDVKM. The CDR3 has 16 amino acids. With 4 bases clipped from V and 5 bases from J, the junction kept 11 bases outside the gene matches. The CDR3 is CASSSLRSGRSHEQYF. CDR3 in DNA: TGTGCCAGCAGTTCCCTTCGTAGCGGGAGGTCCCACGAGCAGTACTTC.

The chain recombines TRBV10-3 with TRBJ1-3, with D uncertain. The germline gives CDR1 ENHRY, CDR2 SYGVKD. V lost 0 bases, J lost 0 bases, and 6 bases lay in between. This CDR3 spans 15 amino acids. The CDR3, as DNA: TGTGCCATCAGTGAGTCGGGAGGCTCTGGAAACACCATATATTTT. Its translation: CAISESGGSGNTIYF.

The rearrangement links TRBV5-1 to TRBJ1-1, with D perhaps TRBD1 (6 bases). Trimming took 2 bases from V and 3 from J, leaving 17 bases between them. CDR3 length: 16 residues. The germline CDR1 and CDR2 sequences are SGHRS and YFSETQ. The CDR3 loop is CASSFPRGGADTEAFF. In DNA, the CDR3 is TGCGCCAGCAGCTTCCCTCGAGGGGGGGCGGACACTGAAGCTTTCTTT.

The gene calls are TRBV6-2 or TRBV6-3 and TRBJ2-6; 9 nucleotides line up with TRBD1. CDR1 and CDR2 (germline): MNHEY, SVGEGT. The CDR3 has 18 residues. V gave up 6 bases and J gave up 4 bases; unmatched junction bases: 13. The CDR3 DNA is TGTGCCAGCAGCTCCGGGACAGGGAGTATCGGCGGGGCCAACGTCCTGACTTTC. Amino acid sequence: CASSSGTGSIGGANVLTF.

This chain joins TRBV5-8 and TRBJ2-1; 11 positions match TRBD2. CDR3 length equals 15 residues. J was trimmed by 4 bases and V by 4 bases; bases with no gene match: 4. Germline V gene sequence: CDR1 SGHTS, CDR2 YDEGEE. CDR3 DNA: TGTGCCAGCAGCCTCGGGACTAGCGGTTACAATGAGCAGTTCTTC. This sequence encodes CASSLGTSGYNEQFF.

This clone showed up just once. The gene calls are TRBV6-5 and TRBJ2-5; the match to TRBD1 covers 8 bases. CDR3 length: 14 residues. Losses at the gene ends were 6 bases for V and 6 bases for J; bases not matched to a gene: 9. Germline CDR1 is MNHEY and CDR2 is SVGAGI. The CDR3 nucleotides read TGTGCCAGCAGGAGGACAGGGACGGTGAAGACCCAGTACTTC. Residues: CASRRTGTVKTQYF.

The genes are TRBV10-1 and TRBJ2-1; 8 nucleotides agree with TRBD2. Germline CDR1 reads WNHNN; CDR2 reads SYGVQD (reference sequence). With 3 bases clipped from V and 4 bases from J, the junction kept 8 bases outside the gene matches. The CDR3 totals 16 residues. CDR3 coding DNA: TGCGCCAGCAGTGAAGCTTACGGCGGGAGGTACAATGAGCAGTTCTTC. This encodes CASSEAYGGRYNEQFF.

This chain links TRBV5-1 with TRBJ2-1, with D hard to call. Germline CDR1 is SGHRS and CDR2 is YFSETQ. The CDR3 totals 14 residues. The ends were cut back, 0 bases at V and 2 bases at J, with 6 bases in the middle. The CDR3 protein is CASSLGETYNEQFF. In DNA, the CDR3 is TGCGCCAGCAGCTTGGGAGAGACCTACAATGAGCAGTTCTTC.

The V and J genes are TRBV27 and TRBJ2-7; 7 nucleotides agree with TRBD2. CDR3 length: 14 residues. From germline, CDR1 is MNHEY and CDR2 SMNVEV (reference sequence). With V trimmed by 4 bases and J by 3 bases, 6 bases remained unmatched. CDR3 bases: TGTGCCAGCAGTTGGGGCGGGAGTAGCTACGAGCAGTACTTC. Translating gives CASSWGGSSYEQYF.

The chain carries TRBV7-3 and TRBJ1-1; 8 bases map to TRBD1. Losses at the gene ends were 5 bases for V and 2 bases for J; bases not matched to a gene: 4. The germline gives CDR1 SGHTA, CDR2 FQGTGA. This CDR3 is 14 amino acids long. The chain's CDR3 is CASSPQGVNTEAFF. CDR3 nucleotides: TGTGCCAGCAGCCCACAGGGGGTAAACACTGAAGCTTTCTTT. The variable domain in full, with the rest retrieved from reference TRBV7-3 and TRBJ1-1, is GAGVSQTPSNKVTEKGKYVELRCDPISGHTALYWYRQSLGQGPEFLIYFQGTGAADDSGLPNDRFFAVRPEGSVSTLKIQRTERGDSAVYLCASSPQGVNTEAFFGQGTRLTVV.